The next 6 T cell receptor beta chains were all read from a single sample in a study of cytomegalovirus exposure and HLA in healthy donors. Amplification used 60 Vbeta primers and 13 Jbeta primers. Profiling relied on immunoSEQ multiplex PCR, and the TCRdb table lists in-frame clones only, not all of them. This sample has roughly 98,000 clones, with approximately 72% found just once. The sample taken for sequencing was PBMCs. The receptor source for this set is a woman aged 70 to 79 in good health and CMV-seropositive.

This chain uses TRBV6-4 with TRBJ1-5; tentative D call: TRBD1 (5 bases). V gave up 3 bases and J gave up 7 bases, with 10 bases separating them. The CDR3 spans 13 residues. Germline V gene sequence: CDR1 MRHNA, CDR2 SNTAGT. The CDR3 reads CASSEGGGQPQHF. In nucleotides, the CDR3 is TGTGCCAGCAGTGAGGGGGGTGGACAGCCCCAGCATTTT.

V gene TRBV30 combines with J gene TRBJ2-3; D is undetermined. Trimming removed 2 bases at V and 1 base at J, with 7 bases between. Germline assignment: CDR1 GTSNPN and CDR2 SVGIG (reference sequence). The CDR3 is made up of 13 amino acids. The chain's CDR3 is CAWSPVGTDTQYF. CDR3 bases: TGTGCCTGGAGTCCCGTAGGCACAGATACGCAGTATTTT. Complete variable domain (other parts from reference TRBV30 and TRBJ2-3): SQTIHQWPATLVQPVGSPLSLECTVEGTSNPNLYWYRQAAGRGLQLLFYSVGIGQISSEVPQNLSASRPQDRQFILSSKKLLLSDSGFYLCAWSPVGTDTQYFGPGTRLTVL.

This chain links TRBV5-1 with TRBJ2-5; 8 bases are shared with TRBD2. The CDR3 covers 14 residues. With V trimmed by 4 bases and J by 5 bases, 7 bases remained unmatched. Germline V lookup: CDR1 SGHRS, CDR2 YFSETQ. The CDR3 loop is CASSTAGARETQYF. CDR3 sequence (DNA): TGCGCCAGCAGCACAGCGGGGGCCCGGGAGACCCAGTACTTC.

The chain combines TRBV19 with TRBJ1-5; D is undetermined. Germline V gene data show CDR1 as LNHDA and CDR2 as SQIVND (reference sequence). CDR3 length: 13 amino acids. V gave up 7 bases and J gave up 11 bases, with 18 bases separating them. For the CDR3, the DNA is TGTGCCAGTAAAACAGAGGGAGTATCGGCCCAGCATTTT. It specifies CASKTEGVSAQHF.

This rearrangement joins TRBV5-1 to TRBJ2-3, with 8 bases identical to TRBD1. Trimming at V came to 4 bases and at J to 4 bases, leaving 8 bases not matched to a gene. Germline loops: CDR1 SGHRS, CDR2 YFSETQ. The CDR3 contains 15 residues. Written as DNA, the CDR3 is TGCGCCAGCAGCCCGGACAGGGTTCGGTCAGATACGCAGTATTTT. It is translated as CASSPDRVRSDTQYF.

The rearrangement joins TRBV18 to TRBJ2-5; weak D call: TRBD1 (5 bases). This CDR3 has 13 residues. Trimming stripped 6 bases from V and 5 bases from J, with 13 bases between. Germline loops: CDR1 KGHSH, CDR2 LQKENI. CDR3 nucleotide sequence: TGTGCCAGCTCCCAGGGCCTTCAGGAGACCCAGTACTTC. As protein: CASSQGLQETQYF.